The entry below describes one T cell receptor beta chain. Its antigen is not known. Generated by immunoSEQ multiplex PCR, the TCRdb table keeps only in-frame clones and is missing some. Altogether millions of clones are present, approximately 90% being singletons, with the ten largest covering about 0.13%. Donors were healthy HIV-negative adults without recent acute infections or vaccinations. Caucasian adults residing in Nashville, Tennessee made up all the donors. This sample stems from a study of shared clonotypes between healthy human individuals. Study-wide context: Plates per donor: three CD4 naive, three CD4 memory, two CD8 naive, one CD8 memory. Study-wide points: Expectations were that clonotype sharing among donors would be affected by sequencing depth.

Germline CDR1 and CDR2: SGHTA and FQGNSA. This CDR3 contains 14 residues. V lost 4 bases to trimming and J lost 4 bases, with 11 bases between them. This TCR was sampled from a young man in good health. The chain combines TRBV7-2 with TRBJ2-1; D unresolved. Sequencing input: naive CD4+ T cells sorted from blood. Subset given: CD45RA+ positively selected. CDR3 residues: CASSSLGQYNEQFF. CDR3 in DNA: TGTGCCAGCAGCTCCCTGGGTCAGTACAATGAGCAGTTCTTC.